Presented here are 3 T cell receptor beta chains from one specimen sequenced in a study of radiation and T cells in renal cell carcinoma. This sample's treatment: treatment-naive control, cytoreductive nephrectomy. The assay was immunoSEQ multiplex PCR, and TCRdb's table has in-frame clones only and misses some. The repertoire includes about 6,000 clones, 68% of them detected once, and around 27% sits in the top ten. The sequenced sample was tumor tissue, obtained from a patient whose treatment was nephrectomy without radiotherapy. The receptors originated from a human donor with renal cell carcinoma.

CDR3 coding DNA: TGTGCCAGCAGCGTTATGGTAGGGAACACCGGGGAGCTGTTTTTT. Encoded protein: CASSVMVGNTGELFF. The V gene is TRBV9, the J gene TRBJ2-2, with unresolved D. Germline V lookup: CDR1 SGDLS, CDR2 YYNGEE. Trimming pared 2 bases from V and 1 base from J, leaving 9 bases between. The CDR3 extends over 15 amino acids.

The genes are TRBV9 and TRBJ1-1, with 8 bases fitting TRBD1. Germline assignment: CDR1 SGDLS and CDR2 YYNGEE. This CDR3 is 16 amino acids long. Trimming cost V 0 bases and J 1 base; bases outside gene matches: 5. The CDR3 nucleotides are TGTGCCAGCAGCGTAGTAGCAGGGGGCACGAACACTGAAGCTTTCTTT. Encoded protein: CASSVVAGGTNTEAFF.

V gene TRBV25-1 combines with J gene TRBJ2-2; D is ambiguous. The germline V gene encodes CDR1 MGHDK and CDR2 SYGVNS. V lost 4 bases and J 5 bases, leaving 11 bases between the germline ends. The CDR3 sequence is 14 residues long. This CDR3 is CASSGAGLTGELFF. The CDR3 DNA reads TGTGCCAGCAGTGGGGCAGGATTAACCGGGGAGCTGTTTTTT.